This TCR beta chain came from a study of T cells in Graves' hyperthyroidism and ophthalmopathy. Study details: Prior to any treatment, at the point of initial diagnosis, peripheral blood was collected.

Study-wide results and caveats: Most thyroid clonotypes with frequency above 0.001 were detected in blood.

This clonotype has ten or more counts. Its antigen remains unidentified. Amplification yielded TCR beta CDR3 regions, with RNA transcripts as the source. When the TCR CDR3 underwent first-round RT-PCR, the HTBI primer set was used. MiXCR was run by TCRdb on the multiplex PCR reads, yielding one entry per CDR3 protein. Of 140,000 or so distinct CDR3 sequences in the sample, approximately 20% were seen once. The CDR3 contains 14 residues. J was trimmed by 7 bases and V by 6 bases; bases with no gene match: 5. Germline-derived CDR1 and CDR2 are SNHLY and FYNNEI. The sequence was collected from a woman aged 45-65 years with Graves' hyperthyroidism that later progressed to Graves' ophthalmopathy. The specimen sequenced was blood. The rearrangement uses TRBV2 and TRBJ1-4, with 10 bases that match TRBD1. The CDR3 DNA sequence: TGTGCCAGCAGGACAGGGGGCGCGGGTGAAAAACTGTTTTTT. This gives the protein CASRTGGAGEKLFF. The variable domain in full, completed from reference TRBV2 and TRBJ1-4, reads EPEVTQTPSHQVTQMGQEVILRCVPISNHLYFYWYRQILGQKVEFLVSFYNNEISEKSEIFDDQFSVERPDGSNFTLKIRSTKLEDSAMYFCASRTGGAGEKLFFGSGTQLSVL.